Below, one T cell receptor (beta chain) is given with its context. The record originates from a study of blood T cell repertoires in COVID-19. Profiled with immunoSEQ multiplex PCR; TCRdb holds only in-frame clones, not every one. The top ten hold 5.5% to 7% of the sample, which has 65,000 or so clones, approximately 80% seen once. Germline V lookup: CDR1 SNHLY, CDR2 FYNNEI. The CDR3 sequence is 15 residues long. The V gene end was trimmed by 4 bases and the J gene end by 4 bases; junction bases not matched to a gene: 6. The chain combines TRBV2 with TRBJ2-2; 7 bases fit TRBD1. What was sequenced was peripheral blood. The sequence was obtained from a woman aged 50 to 60 with active or convalescent COVID-19. CDR3 sequence: CASSGGQFGTGELFF. The DNA of the CDR3 is TGTGCCAGCAGTGGGGGACAGTTTGGCACCGGGGAGCTGTTTTTT.